This TCR beta chain was retrieved from a study of T cell changes during pregnancy in multiple sclerosis. Germline CDR1 is SGHTS and CDR2 is YDEGEE. V dropped 5 bases and J dropped 6; count of bases not matched to a gene: 4. This CDR3 has 13 residues. Data came from immunoSEQ multiplex PCR; TCRdb stores just in-frame clones and leaves some out. The data hold over 40,000 clones, with roughly 91% observed a single time. This clonotype was sampled from a female donor with multiple sclerosis, enrolled in a pregnancy study. The chain carries TRBV5-8 and TRBJ2-3; 9 bases line up with TRBD1. Sequencing used CD4+ T cells from peripheral blood mononuclear cells, obtained in the second trimester of pregnancy. CDR3 sequence reads: CASRLQGADTQYF. DNA for the CDR3: TGTGCCAGCAGATTACAGGGGGCGGATACGCAGTATTTT.